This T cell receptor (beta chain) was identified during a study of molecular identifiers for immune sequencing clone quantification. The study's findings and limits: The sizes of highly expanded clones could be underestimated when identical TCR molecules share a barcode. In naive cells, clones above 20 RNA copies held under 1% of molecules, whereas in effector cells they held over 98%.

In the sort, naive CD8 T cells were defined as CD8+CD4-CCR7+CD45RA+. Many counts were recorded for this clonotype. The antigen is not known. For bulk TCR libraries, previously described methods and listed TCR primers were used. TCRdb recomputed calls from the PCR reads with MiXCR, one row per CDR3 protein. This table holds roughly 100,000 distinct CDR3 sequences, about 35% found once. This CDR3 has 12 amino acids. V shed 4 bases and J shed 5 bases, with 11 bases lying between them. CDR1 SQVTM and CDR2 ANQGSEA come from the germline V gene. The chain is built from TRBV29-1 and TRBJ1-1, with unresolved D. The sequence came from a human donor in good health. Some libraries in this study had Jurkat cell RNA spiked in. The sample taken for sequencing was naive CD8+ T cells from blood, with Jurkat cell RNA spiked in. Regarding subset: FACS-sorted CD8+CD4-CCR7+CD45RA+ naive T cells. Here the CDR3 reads CSVVWVGTEAFF. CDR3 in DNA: TGCAGCGTTGTGTGGGTTGGGACTGAAGCTTTCTTT.